This T cell receptor beta chain was sequenced during a study of regulatory T cells in long-lasting Graves disease. Noted time point: persistent/refractory GD, antithyroid drugs over 5 years with positive TRAb. The TCR library used RNA extracted from PBMCs. A peripheral blood sample, 8.5 to 9 milliliters in volume, was drawn into EDTA tubes. Trimming shortened V by 8 bases and J by 8 bases, and 9 bases separated the two germline ends. Germline assignment: CDR1 SNHLY and CDR2 FYNNEI. The CDR3 contains 10 residues. To make TCR beta libraries, researchers used iRepertoire HTBI primers and Arm-PCR of CDR3 regions. MiXCR, run by TCRdb on the multiplex PCR reads, gives a single entry per CDR3 protein. The sample lists 250,000 to 300,000 distinct CDR3 sequences; 20% to 25% were seen once. This clonotype was detected ten times or more.

Sample: peripheral blood mononuclear cells (PBMCs), taken when the disease was refractory, from a patient treated with antithyroid drugs. This sequence originates from a female donor with Graves disease. This chain links TRBV2 with TRBJ1-1; possible D gene TRBD1, 5 bases. For the CDR3, the DNA is TGTGCCAGCCGGGCAGGGGAAGCTTTCTTT. It translates to CASRAGEAFF.